This T cell receptor (beta chain) was captured by sequencing in a study of vaccination effects on CD4 cells after COVID-19. ViraFEST assay sequencing came after antigen-specific CD4+ T cells were expanded with viral peptide pools. Subsequent to 10 days of culture, CD4+ T cells were isolated. Vaccine recipients lacked prior SARS-CoV-2 infection and had negative nucleocapsid antibodies. A remark on this clone: Its target is not known.

Some clones are missing from TCRdb's copy, which holds only in-frame ones; the method was immunoSEQ multiplex PCR. The top ten hold more than 5% of the sample, which has tens of thousands of clones, roughly three quarters seen once. The CDR3 loop spans 14 amino acids. Germline V gene data show CDR1 as SGHTA and CDR2 as FQGTGA. J lost 3 bases, V lost 5 bases, and 4 bases had no gene match. This specimen consisted of CD4+ T cells from PBMCs cultured with HCoV-OC43 spike peptides, obtained before COVID-19 vaccination. Subset: HCoV-OC43 spike overlapping peptide pool stimulation. The receptor's source is a human donor who received a COVID-19 vaccine. V usage is TRBV7-3 and J usage is TRBJ2-1; TRBD2 aligns across 7 bases. For the CDR3, the DNA is TGTGCCAGCAGCCAAGAGCGGGGCTACAATGAGCAGTTCTTC. Translation: CASSQERGYNEQFF.